The present TCR beta chain was sequenced within a study of OX40 agonist ivuxolimab in advanced cancers. Study context: Patients receiving dose escalation had hepatocellular carcinoma, melanoma, renal cell or head and neck cancer. Three dose-escalation patients had partial responses: one with hepatocellular carcinoma and two with cutaneous melanoma.

There are 14 residues in the CDR3. V was clipped by 10 bases and J by 5 bases; unmatched bases: 13. CDR1 is SNHLY, CDR2 FYNNEI, per germline. Repertoires were generated with immunoSEQ multiplex PCR, while TCRdb's copy carries only in-frame clones and drops some. This repertoire shows tens of thousands of clones, 86% found once; its top ten account for 0.95% to 1.4%. This TCR was recovered from an adult with an advanced solid tumor such as melanoma, head and neck, liver or kidney cancer. The gene calls are TRBV2 and TRBJ2-5, with TRBD1 matching 7 bases. The sample in question was CD4+ or CD8+ T cells sorted from blood, obtained in a trial of the OX40 agonist ivuxolimab. CDR3: CATTTTTGDETQYF. Written as DNA, the CDR3 is TGTGCCACCACTACTACAACAGGGGACGAGACCCAGTACTTC.